The next 20 T cell receptor beta chains were all read from a single sample in a study of tissue T cells after allogeneic stem cell transplantation. Method: immunoSEQ multiplex PCR; TCRdb's copy keeps in-frame clones and lacks some. The repertoire consists of 8,000 to 8,500 clones, with around 42% occurring once and the leading ten covering approximately 8.4%. Time point given: mouse harvest day 7 after allogeneic transplant. Mouse grafts combined 10^7 T-cell-depleted bone marrow cells with 10^6 splenic CD5+ T cells. Material: gut tissue. Source of these receptors: a female BALB/c mouse given C57BL/6 T cells with graft-versus-host disease after an allogeneic hematopoietic cell transplant.

Only a few counts were recorded for this clone. The genes and germline here are from mouse. Read sequence stops 1 residue before the CDR3 end, and the germline J gene provides the missing end. The V call is TRBV26, the J call TRBJ2-7; a possible D gene is TRBD2 (6 bases). Germline V gene sequence: CDR1 KGHPV, CDR2 FQNQEV (reference sequence). The V gene lost 2 bases and the J gene lost 2 bases, with 7 bases spanning the gap. The CDR3 is 13 residues long. CDR3 in amino acids: CASSLPGAYEQYF. CDR3 DNA, as far as it was read: TGTGCCAGCAGTCTGCCTGGGGCCTATGAACAGTAC.

With respect to this clone: The genes and germline here are from mouse. The read ends 1 residue before the CDR3 terminus; that terminus is restored from the germline J gene. The V call is TRBV3, the J call TRBJ2-7, with D unresolved. Germline loops: CDR1 SNHLY, CDR2 FYNGKV (reference sequence). The CDR3 is 12 residues long. The ends were cut back, 5 bases at V and 0 bases at J, with 5 bases in the middle. The CDR3 reads CASSGSSYEQYF. The CDR3 bases that were read are TGTGCCAGCAGCGGGAGCTCCTATGAACAGTAC. Supplemented by reference TRBV3 and TRBJ2-7, the full variable domain reads GPKVLQIPSHQIIDMGQMVTLNCDPVSNHLYFYWYKQILGQQMEFLVNFYNGKVMEKSKLFKDQFSVERPDGSYFTLKIQPTALEDSAVYFCASSGSSYEQYFGPGTRLTVL.

A remark on this clone: Gene names refer to mouse genes. The observed sequence ends 1 residue before the CDR3 terminus, with the missing tail filled in from the germline J gene. V gene TRBV4 combines with J gene TRBJ2-7; D remains unclear. Germline V CDR1 and CDR2: LGHDT, YNNKQL (reference sequence). The CDR3 totals 12 residues. V lost 4 bases and J lost 2, with 6 bases in between. This CDR3 reads CASSLGTYEQYF. The CDR3 DNA, read in part, is TGTGCCAGCAGCTTAGGCACCTATGAACAGTAC.

Worth noting for this clone: Mouse gene names and germline throughout. The missing CDR3 end, 1 residue past where the read stops, is filled in from the germline J gene. This sequence joins TRBV20 and TRBJ2-3; D is uncertain. V was shortened by 0 bases and J by 0 bases, with 4 bases between the two germline ends. Per the germline V gene, CDR1 is GFQATS and CDR2 is STVNSAI. This CDR3 has 13 residues. The CDR3: CGARDQSAETLYF. The sequenced CDR3 bases are TGTGGTGCTAGGGACCAAAGTGCAGAAACGCTGTAT.

This clone turned up a few times. Gene names refer to mouse genes. The read terminates 1 residue before the CDR3 end, so the remaining end is supplied by the germline J gene. The gene calls are TRBV5 and TRBJ2-5, with 9 bases that match TRBD2. There are 13 residues in the CDR3. V was pared by 4 bases and J by 6 bases, with 2 bases of the junction left unmatched. Germline-derived CDR1 and CDR2 are LGHNA and YNLKQL (reference sequence). The CDR3 region is CASSRDWGDTQYF. Partial CDR3 DNA: TGTGCCAGCAGCCGAGACTGGGGGGACACCCAGTAC.

As to this clone: The germline and genes are mouse ones. The read comes to an end 1 residue before the CDR3 does, leaving the germline J gene to fill in the end. J is TRBJ1-4 and V is TRBV16, with 12 bases matching TRBD1. This CDR3 is 17 amino acids long. V lost 4 bases and J lost 3; bases outside the gene matches: 6. CDR1 SGHSA and CDR2 FRNQAP come from the germline V gene. CDR3 in amino acids: CASSSGTGGATNERLFF. The sequenced CDR3 bases are TGTGCAAGCAGCTCCGGGACAGGGGGCGCAACCAACGAAAGATTATTT.

Concerning this clone itself: The gene names given are mouse names. Coverage ceases 1 residue before the CDR3 finishes, and the germline J gene fills in the end. The V and J genes are TRBV12-1 and TRBJ1-3, with D perhaps TRBD1 (5 bases). CDR1 SGHSN and CDR2 HYEKVE come from the germline V gene. Trimming took off 4 bases at V and 0 bases at J, with 9 bases between the two ends. The CDR3 is 14 residues long. The CDR3 bases that were read are TGTGCCAGCTCCATCGACAGTTCTGGAAATACGCTCTAT. Protein sequence: CASSIDSSGNTLY. The CDR3 reads in full as CASSIDSSGNTLYF.

On this clone: Gene names follow the mouse nomenclature. The read ends 1 residue shy of where the CDR3 ends; the end is completed using the germline J gene. The chain couples TRBV3 to TRBJ2-1; 9 bases match TRBD2. Germline values: CDR1 SNHLY, CDR2 FYNGKV (reference sequence). The V gene end was trimmed by 1 base and the J gene end by 0 bases; junction bases not matched to a gene: 1. The CDR3 loop spans 16 amino acids. The CDR3 bases that were read are TGTGCCAGCAGCTTAGAGACTGGGGGTAACTATGCTGAGCAGTTC. It encodes CASSLETGGNYAEQF. The entire CDR3 protein reads CASSLETGGNYAEQFF.

Comments on this clone: These gene names are mouse names. CDR3 DNA, as far as it was read: TGTGCCTGGAGTCTCGGGACGACTGCAAACACAGAAGTCTTC. It specifies CAWSLGTTANTEVF. The CDR3 as a whole reads CAWSLGTTANTEVFF. The V and J genes are TRBV31 and TRBJ1-1; possibly TRBD1 for D (5 bases). The CDR3 end falls 1 residue outside the read, so it is completed with the germline J gene. CDR3 length equals 15 residues. V gave up 0 bases and J gave up 0 bases, with 11 bases separating them. Germline loops: CDR1 GKSSPN, CDR2 SITVG.

The sample holds a few counts of this clone. Gene names refer to mouse genes. The sequence runs out 1 residue before the end of the CDR3; the remainder is reconstructed from the germline J gene. The V and J genes are TRBV12-1 and TRBJ2-3; 11 bases are a match to TRBD2. CDR1 and CDR2 from the germline V gene are SGHSN and HYEKVE. V shed 1 base, J shed 4 bases, and the junction held 3 bases outside the gene matches. CDR3 length equals 15 residues. The CDR3 sequence is CASSLDWGGSETLYF. The sequenced part of the CDR3 DNA is TGTGCCAGCTCTCTAGACTGGGGGGGATCAGAAACGCTGTAT.

To note about this clone: An end of the junction differs from the germline gene, which may be a read error. Any gene name here is a mouse gene name. The observed sequence ends 1 residue before the CDR3 terminus, with the missing tail filled in from the germline J gene. This chain links TRBV13-3 with TRBJ2-7; no reliable D call. Germline CDR1 is NNHDY and CDR2 is SYVADS. There are 12 residues in the CDR3. The CDR3 bases that were read are TGTGCCAGCGGTGATCAGGTTTATGAACAGTAC. It translates to CASGDQVYEQY. From start to end, the CDR3 is CASGDQVYEQYF.

Concerning this clone itself: Each gene name is a mouse one. The CDR3 extends 1 residue past the end of the read, so its final part is completed from the germline J gene. The gene calls are TRBV26 and TRBJ1-2, with D possibly TRBD1 on 6 matching bases. V lost 1 base, J lost 0 bases, and 9 bases lay in between. Germline assignment: CDR1 KGHPV and CDR2 FQNQEV (reference sequence). The CDR3 spans 15 residues. The CDR3 reads CASSLLGHPNSDYTF. The sequenced part of the CDR3 DNA is TGTGCCAGCAGTCTGTTGGGACACCCAAACTCCGACTACACC.

Concerning this clone: All gene names here are mouse names. The read gets to within 1 residue of the CDR3 end, and the germline J gene fills in the rest. The gene calls are TRBV12-2 and TRBJ2-5, with TRBD1 as a possible D gene (5 bases). The CDR3 is 13 residues long. The V end was cut by 1 base, the J end by 4 bases, with 8 bases between. Germline CDR1 SGHLS, CDR2 HYDKME. CDR3 region: CASSLQGEDTQYF. The DNA read from the CDR3 is TGTGCCAGCTCTCTGCAGGGAGAAGACACCCAGTAC. The full variable domain, rest sourced from reference TRBV12-2 and TRBJ2-5, is NSGVVQSPRYIIKGKGERSILKCIPISGHLSVAWYQQTQGQELKFFIQHYDKMERDKGNLPSRFSVQQFDDYHSEMNMSALELEDSAVYFCASSLQGEDTQYFGPGTRLLVL.

In this sample, this clone turned up a few times. Here the gene names and germline are mouse. The DNA ends 1 residue before the CDR3 does, and the rest of the CDR3 is filled in from the germline J gene. The chain links TRBV13-1 to TRBJ2-2; TRBD1 might be the D (5 bases). The CDR3 is 12 residues long. The V end lost 5 bases, the J end lost 5 bases, and 7 bases lay between the germline ends. Per the germline V gene, CDR1 is NSHNY and CDR2 is SYGAGN. The CDR3 region is CASRDNTGQLYF. Partial CDR3 DNA: TGTGCCAGCAGGGACAATACCGGGCAGCTCTAC.

For this clone: Gene names follow the mouse nomenclature. Read data end 1 residue before the CDR3 end; the end is taken from the germline J gene. This chain links TRBV26 with TRBJ2-2; D is ambiguous. Germline assignment: CDR1 KGHPV and CDR2 FQNQEV (reference sequence). The germline V and J ends were trimmed by 0 bases and 0 bases, with 5 bases remaining between them. This CDR3 is built from 15 residues. CDR3 residues: CASSLSGSNTGQLYF. The DNA read from the CDR3 is TGTGCCAGCAGTCTGTCAGGGTCAAACACCGGGCAGCTCTAC. Full variable domain (outside the CDR3, taken from reference TRBV26 and TRBJ2-2): NSKVIQTPRYLVKGQGQKAKMRCIPEKGHPVVFWYQQNKNNEFKFLINFQNQEVLQQIDMTEKRFSAECPSNSPCSLEIQSSEAGDSALYLCASSLSGSNTGQLYFGEGSKLTVL.

The sample holds a few counts of this clone. Mouse names are used for the genes. The read ends 1 residue early relative to the CDR3; the germline J gene fills the gap. The chain is built from TRBV13-1 and TRBJ2-2; 10 bases align to TRBD1. The germline V gene encodes CDR1 NSHNY and CDR2 SYGAGN. Trimming cost V 6 bases and J 5 bases; bases outside gene matches: 4. The CDR3 totals 14 residues. The CDR3 region is CASNRDRGTGQLYF. Incomplete CDR3 DNA: TGTGCCAGCAACCGGGACAGGGGAACCGGGCAGCTCTAC.

This clone was seen more than once but under ten times. Germline and genes here are mouse. The read terminates 1 residue before the CDR3 end, so the remaining end is supplied by the germline J gene. The chain links TRBV1 to TRBJ2-3; 9 bases are a match to TRBD2. Germline CDR1 reads NSQYPW; CDR2 reads LRSPGD (reference sequence). The CDR3 contains 12 residues. V lost 3 bases, J lost 10 bases, and 2 bases stayed unmatched. CDR3 loop: CTCSAGGAALYF. The DNA read from the CDR3 is TGCACCTGCAGTGCTGGGGGGGCGGCGCTGTAT. Drawing the rest from reference TRBV1 and TRBJ2-3, the complete variable domain is VTLLEQNPRWRLVPRGQAVNLRCILKNSQYPWMSWYQQDLQKQLQWLFTLRSPGDKEVKSLPGADYLATRVTDTELRLQVANMSQGRTLYCTCSAGGAALYFGSGTRLTVL.

This clone has just a few counts. The gene symbols are mouse symbols. The read ends 1 residue before the CDR3 terminus; that terminus is restored from the germline J gene. The J gene is TRBJ2-5, the V gene TRBV24, with 7 bases that match TRBD1. V trimming: 4 bases; J trimming: 3 bases; junction bases outside the gene matches: 1. Germline lookup yields CDR1 KGHTA and CDR2 FRNEEI. This CDR3 region has 13 residues. The CDR3 loop is CASSPGQQDTQYF. CDR3 bases read: TGTGCCAGCAGTCCGGGACAGCAAGACACCCAGTAC.

Remarks on this clone: The germline and genes are mouse ones. The read is 1 residue too short to cover the CDR3 end, so that end is filled in from the germline J gene. V usage is TRBV3 and J usage is TRBJ2-7, with TRBD1 matching over 7 bases. V shed 3 bases and J 2 bases; nucleotides not matched to a gene: 1. The CDR3 totals 13 residues. Germline CDR1 is SNHLY and CDR2 is FYNGKV (reference sequence). The CDR3 sequence: CASSFRGTYEQYF. CDR3 DNA (partial): TGTGCCAGCAGCTTCAGGGGGACCTATGAACAGTAC.

A note on this clone: Gene names are the mouse ones. The read falls 1 residue short of the CDR3 end, and the missing part is taken from the germline J gene. The V gene is TRBV12-2, the J gene TRBJ2-4, with unresolved D. The germline gives CDR1 SGHLS, CDR2 HYDKME. The germline V and J ends were trimmed by 0 bases and 0 bases, with 6 bases remaining between them. CDR3 size: 14 residues. CDR3 protein: CASSLAKSQNTLYF. The sequenced part of the CDR3 DNA is TGTGCCAGCTCTCTCGCCAAAAGTCAAAACACCTTGTAC.